Below are 14 T cell receptor beta chains sequenced from a single sample in a study of regulatory T cells in long-lasting Graves disease. Sample time point: newly diagnosed GD, antithyroid drugs for less than 3 months. Following extraction of RNA from PBMCs, that RNA was used to make the TCR library. The authors built TCR beta libraries using iRepertoire HTBI primers and Arm-PCR of CDR3 regions. TCRdb re-analysed the multiplex PCR reads in MiXCR, keeping a single row per CDR3 protein. The data contain over 350,000 distinct CDR3 sequences, approximately 16% of them singletons. These data also featured in a second study, about T cells in Graves' hyperthyroidism and ophthalmopathy.

The sequencing used peripheral blood mononuclear cells (PBMCs), collected at new diagnosis, from a patient treated with antithyroid drugs. The receptor set was obtained from a woman aged 40 to 50 with Graves disease.

Note on this clonotype: This clone may be a read error of a much larger clone one base away. This chain uses TRBV12-3 or TRBV12-4 with TRBJ1-6, with TRBD1 as a possible D gene (6 bases). This CDR3 is 14 amino acids long. V was shortened by 5 bases and J by 9 bases, with 14 bases between the two germline ends. Here the CDR3 reads CASSTGRGISPLHF. The CDR3 DNA is TGTGCCAGCAGTACGGGCAGGGGAATTTCACCCCTCCACTTT.

This clonotype was counted many times. CDR3 sequence (DNA): TGTGCCAGCAGACCGGGACAGGGTCAACAAGAGACCCAGTACTTC. Translation gives CASRPGQGQQETQYF. The chain couples TRBV27 to TRBJ2-5; 9 bases map to TRBD1. CDR1 and CDR2 (germline): MNHEY, SMNVEV (reference sequence). V trimming: 6 bases; J trimming: 2 bases; junction bases outside the gene matches: 7. This CDR3 is built from 15 residues.

Ten or more counts support this clonotype. V and J are TRBV2 and TRBJ2-2; D is unclear. Germline CDR1 SNHLY, CDR2 FYNNEI. V was clipped by 4 bases and J by 5 bases, with 14 bases between them. The CDR3 spans 15 residues. The CDR3 is CASSASPPGTGELFF. DNA of the CDR3: TGTGCCAGCAGTGCATCTCCCCCCGGGACCGGGGAGCTGTTTTTT.

At least ten counts were recorded for this clonotype. J is TRBJ1-1 and V is TRBV7-9, with 7 bases aligning to TRBD1. CDR1 is SEHNR and CDR2 is FQNEAQ in the germline V gene (reference sequence). The length of the CDR3 is 17 residues. V was pared by 4 bases and J by 3 bases, with 14 bases of the junction left unmatched. The CDR3 bases are TGTGCCAGCAGCTCGCCTTTGAGACAGGGATTGCACACTGAAGCTTTCTTT. This translates into CASSSPLRQGLHTEAFF.

The table lists this clonotype with many counts. The rearrangement joins TRBV5-6 to TRBJ2-2; D gene unclear. The CDR3 has 13 residues. Germline CDR1 is SGHDT and CDR2 is YYEEEE. V lost 4 bases, J lost 4 bases, and 8 bases lay in between. CDR3 amino acids: CASSPTATGELFF. The CDR3 DNA reads as TGTGCCAGCAGCCCTACCGCCACCGGGGAGCTGTTTTTT.

This clonotype has at least ten counts. This sequence joins TRBV24-1 and TRBJ1-1; TRBD1 matches at 9 bases. This CDR3 comprises 14 residues. V was pared by 8 bases and J by 3 bases, with 6 bases of the junction left unmatched. CDR1 and CDR2 (germline): KGHDR, SFDVKD. DNA of the CDR3: TGTGCCACCAAGGGGGGACAGGGAGACACTGAAGCTTTCTTT. Translation gives CATKGGQGDTEAFF.

This clonotype showed up many times. The CDR3 here is CASSLPGADHTGELFF. As DNA, the CDR3 is TGTGCCAGCAGTTTACCCGGCGCAGACCACACCGGGGAGCTGTTTTTT. The gene calls are TRBV27 and TRBJ2-2; D is uncertain. V lost 2 bases, J lost 3 bases, and 13 bases lay in between. The CDR3 sequence is 16 residues long. CDR1 MNHEY and CDR2 SMNVEV come from the germline V gene (reference sequence).

This clonotype was seen at least ten times. This chain links TRBV7-2 with TRBJ2-5; 12 bases line up with TRBD2. Losses at the gene ends were 1 base for V and 4 bases for J; bases not matched to a gene: 13. CDR3 length: 19 residues. The germline gives CDR1 SGHTA, CDR2 FQGNSA. The CDR3: CASSLEAPTLAGGPETQYF. The CDR3 DNA sequence: TGTGCCAGCAGCTTAGAGGCCCCCACTCTAGCGGGAGGGCCAGAGACCCAGTACTTC.

The chain combines TRBV28 with TRBJ1-5; no firm D call. The length of the CDR3 is 14 residues. Trimming shortened V by 3 bases and J by 4 bases, and 10 bases separated the two germline ends. From germline, CDR1 is MDHEN and CDR2 SYDVKM. The DNA of the CDR3 is TGTGCCAGCAGTTTTCCTGGCGAGAATCAGCCCCAGCATTTT. Translation gives CASSFPGENQPQHF.

In its sample, this clonotype was seen many times. Here the CDR3 DNA reads TGTGCCAGCAGAAGCCGGGGGGAGCAGTTCTTC. Its translation: CASRSRGEQFF. The rearrangement joins TRBV11-2 to TRBJ2-1; D may be TRBD2 (6 bases). Germline CDR1 and CDR2: SGHAT and FQNNGV. This CDR3 has 11 amino acids. V lost 6 bases and J 10 bases, leaving 10 bases between the germline ends.

This clonotype was observed a handful of times. The V call is TRBV2, the J call TRBJ1-2, with TRBD1 as a possible D gene (6 bases). CDR1 and CDR2 (germline): SNHLY, FYNNEI. With 9 bases removed from V and 5 bases from J, the gap between germline ends came to 13 bases. The CDR3 extends over 12 amino acids. For the CDR3, the DNA is TGTGCCAGAAGCCCAGGGGATTATGGCTACACCTTC. Translation gives CARSPGDYGYTF.

The rearrangement uses TRBV19 and TRBJ2-1, with D tentatively TRBD2 (5 bases). From germline, CDR1 is LNHDA and CDR2 SQIVND (reference sequence). The CDR3 totals 13 residues. The V gene lost 0 bases and the J gene lost 9 bases, with 9 bases spanning the gap. The CDR3 region is CASSIDRGSEQFF. CDR3 DNA sequence: TGTGCCAGTAGTATAGATCGAGGGAGTGAGCAGTTCTTC. Full variable domain (rest looked up from reference TRBV19 and TRBJ2-1): DGGITQSPKYLFRKEGQNVTLSCEQNLNHDAMYWYRQDPGQGLRLIYYSQIVNDFQKGDIAEGYSVSREKKESFPLTVTSAQKNPTAFYLCASSIDRGSEQFFGPGTRLTVL.

This chain joins TRBV4-3 and TRBJ2-1, with TRBD2 matching 8 bases. J lost 1 base, V lost 1 base, and 6 bases had no gene match. In germline, CDR1 is LGHNA, CDR2 YSLEER. This CDR3 is 17 amino acids long. Written as DNA, the CDR3 is TGCGCCAGCAGCCAAGGTCAAGCGGGAGCGTCCTACAATGAGCAGTTCTTC. The encoded protein is CASSQGQAGASYNEQFF.

This clonotype was detected only a few times. The V gene is TRBV30, the J gene TRBJ1-1; D unclear. CDR3 length: 13 residues. Germline lookup yields CDR1 GTSNPN and CDR2 SVGIG (reference sequence). V was cut by 3 bases and J by 1 base, with 9 bases left in between. CDR3: CAWSVVGNTEAFF. CDR3 nucleotide sequence: TGTGCCTGGAGCGTGGTAGGGAACACTGAAGCTTTCTTT.